The source of this T cell receptor (beta chain) is a study of cytomegalovirus exposure and HLA in healthy donors. Findings and limits, study-wide: Earlier analysis found most TCR beta V segments productive about 87% or about 30% of the time. In a later analysis, DRB1 alleles had the most associated TCRs; HLA-C alleles the fewest. Reported performance of the classifier showed diagnosis of cytomegalovirus status with high specificity and sensitivity. Reported findings show TCR beta sequences accurately forecast HLA-A and HLA-B alleles in most subjects.

As for this clone: Its specificity is unknown.

Primers included in the PCR were 60 Vbeta and 13 Jbeta primers. Clones were read by immunoSEQ multiplex PCR, and TCRdb kept only the in-frame ones, dropping some. Of about 140,000 clones in the sample, 75% to 80% were seen once. The CDR3 is 17 residues long. J was trimmed by 0 bases and V by 7 bases; bases with no gene match: 7. From germline, CDR1 is SQVTM and CDR2 ANQGSEA. The chain couples TRBV29-1 to TRBJ2-6, with TRBD1 identical over 12 bases. Sequencing used PBMCs. The clonotype comes from a female donor in good health and CMV-seronegative. CDR3 DNA sequence: TGCAGCGCTAAACCGGGACAGGGGGCCTCTGGGGCCAACGTCCTGACTTTC. Translating it yields CSAKPGQGASGANVLTF. The whole variable domain, filled in from reference TRBV29-1 and TRBJ2-6, reads SAVISQKPSRDICQRGTSLTIQCQVDSQVTMMFWYRQQPGQSLTLIATANQGSEATYESGFVIDKFPISRPNLTFSTLTVSNMSPEDSSIYLCSAKPGQGASGANVLTFGAGSRLTVL.